The 15 T cell receptor beta chains reported below all come from one sample, sequenced in a study of T cells in Graves' hyperthyroidism and ophthalmopathy (dated by TCRdb to about 2019). Library creation used multiplex PCR. Sequencer: Illumina HiSeq 2000. The TCR beta CDR3 regions were amplified from the RNA transcripts. A first-round RT-PCR of the TCR CDR3 used the HTBI primer set with the Qiagen OneStep RT-PCR kit. Clones were called with MiXCR by TCRdb after fastp trimmed the public reads at Q25, and only in-frame beta chains were retained. Rows are unified per CDR3 protein, each entry keeping the most common DNA and genes. The table for this sample lists more than 500,000 distinct CDR3 sequences; over 12% of them were counted only once. Of the sample, 3.5% to 4.5% is held by the ten largest clones. The sequenced material came from blood. The receptors come from a woman in her thirties or forties with Graves' ophthalmopathy.

This clonotype was observed a handful of times. CDR3 sequence: CASSLGVSSPETQYF. CDR3 DNA sequence: TGTGCCAGCAGCTTAGGGGTTTCTAGCCCAGAGACCCAGTACTTC. This rearrangement joins TRBV11-3 to TRBJ2-5; D may be TRBD2 (5 bases). CDR1 and CDR2 (germline): SGHNT, YENEEA. The length of the CDR3 is 15 residues. V lost 1 base, J lost 4 bases, and 13 bases lay in between. Based on the CDR3 plus reference TRBV11-3 and TRBJ2-5, the full variable domain is EAGVVQSPRYKIIEKKQPVAFWCNPISGHNTLYWYLQNLGQGPELLIRYENEEAVDDSQLPKDRFSAERLKGVDSTLKIQPAELGDSAVYLCASSLGVSSPETQYFGPGTRLLVL.

The genes are TRBV5-5 and TRBJ2-1, with 10 bases matching TRBD2. Trimming removed 2 bases from V and 7 bases from J; junction bases left unmatched: 15. CDR1 is SGHKS and CDR2 is YYEKEE in the germline V gene (reference sequence). The CDR3 is 18 residues long. The CDR3 coding sequence is TGTGCCAGCAGCTTACGAAGCCCCCTAGCGGGAGTGGGGAATGAGCAGTTCTTC. This codes for CASSLRSPLAGVGNEQFF.

The CDR3 here is CASSPATGPLAKNIQYF. CDR3 DNA sequence: TGTGCCAGCTCACCCGCAACAGGGCCCCTAGCCAAAAACATTCAGTACTTC. The chain has TRBV18 and TRBJ2-4; TRBD1 might be the D (6 bases). The germline V and J ends were trimmed by 3 bases and 0 bases, with 15 bases remaining between them. This CDR3 has 17 residues. Germline loops: CDR1 KGHSH, CDR2 LQKENI.

In its sample, this clonotype was seen a few times. The rearrangement uses TRBV29-1 and TRBJ1-5; maybe TRBD1 (5 bases). The germline V gene has CDR1 SQVTM and CDR2 ANQGSEA. Trimming stripped 6 bases from V and 3 bases from J, with 15 bases between. This CDR3 spans 14 amino acids. This chain's CDR3 is CSVAPPGPNQPQHF. The CDR3 bases are TGCAGCGTGGCCCCTCCGGGACCCAATCAGCCCCAGCATTTT.

V and J are TRBV28 and TRBJ2-7; 9 bases line up with TRBD1. Losses at the gene ends were 4 bases for V and 4 bases for J; bases not matched to a gene: 8. Germline V CDR1 and CDR2: MDHEN, SYDVKM. This CDR3 region has 15 residues. The CDR3 here is CASSSVGTGLYEQYF. CDR3 DNA: TGTGCCAGCAGTTCGGTCGGGACAGGGCTATACGAGCAGTACTTC.

A few counts support this clonotype. Given a much more abundant clone one base away, this may be a read error. The chain uses TRBV12-3 or TRBV12-4 and TRBJ2-7; 12 positions agree with TRBD2. V lost 8 bases, J lost 10 bases, and 12 bases stayed unmatched. The CDR3 runs 14 residues. DNA for the CDR3: TGTGCCAGCTCTCGACTAGCGGGAGTTGGCGATCAGTACTTC. This gives the protein CASSRLAGVGDQYF.

This clonotype was observed many times. Here the CDR3 DNA reads TGTGCCAGCAGTGAGGACGGAGCGGATACGCAGTATTTT. Its translation: CASSEDGADTQYF. This chain connects TRBV2 to TRBJ2-3; the D is unclear. CDR3 length equals 13 residues. Germline CDR1 and CDR2: SNHLY and FYNNEI. Trimming cost V 3 bases and J 6 bases, with 10 bases left between them.

The CDR3 loop reads CAIRDPVGENTEAFF. The CDR3 DNA reads TGTGCCATCAGGGACCCGGTTGGGGAGAACACTGAAGCTTTCTTT. This rearrangement joins TRBV10-3 to TRBJ1-1; unclear D gene. The CDR3 has 15 residues. With 6 bases removed from V and 1 base from J, the gap between germline ends came to 15 bases. Germline V gene sequence: CDR1 ENHRY, CDR2 SYGVKD.

This rearrangement joins TRBV15 to TRBJ1-2, with 9 bases that match TRBD1. With V trimmed by 1 base and J by 6 bases, 15 bases remained unmatched. Germline V gives CDR1 LNHNV, CDR2 YYDKDF (reference sequence). This CDR3 has 18 residues. The CDR3 region is CATSRGGVLRGTGNGYTF. CDR3 nucleotide sequence: TGTGCCACCAGCAGAGGGGGGGTACTCCGTGGGACAGGGAATGGCTACACCTTC.

Many counts were recorded for this clonotype. The chain couples TRBV27 to TRBJ2-1; TRBD2 agrees at 11 bases. The CDR3 loop spans 14 amino acids. Per the germline V gene, CDR1 is MNHEY and CDR2 is SMNVEV (reference sequence). The junction had 2 bases not matched to a gene; V was cut back by 4 bases and J by 6 bases. Here the CDR3 DNA reads TGTGCCAGCAGTTCAACTAGCGGGAGCAATGAGCAGTTCTTC. Translating it yields CASSSTSGSNEQFF.

The genes are TRBV7-2 and TRBJ2-7; TRBD1 agrees at 8 bases. With 7 bases clipped from V and 3 bases from J, the junction kept 8 bases outside the gene matches. The CDR3 contains 14 residues. Germline V lookup: CDR1 SGHTA, CDR2 FQGNSA. In nucleotides, the CDR3 is TGTGCCAGCACCGACCGGGACAGGTTCTACGAGCAGTACTTC. This encodes CASTDRDRFYEQYF.

J is TRBJ2-7 and V is TRBV28; 8 bases map to TRBD1. V lost 8 bases, J lost 6 bases, and 3 bases stayed unmatched. This CDR3 has 11 residues. Germline lookup yields CDR1 MDHEN and CDR2 SYDVKM. The CDR3 DNA follows: TGTGCCAGCGCCGACAGGGGCGAGCAGTACTTC. This codes for CASADRGEQYF. Variable domain in full (rest from reference TRBV28 and TRBJ2-7): DVKVTQSSRYLVKRTGEKVFLECVQDMDHENMFWYRQDPGLGLRLIYFSYDVKMKEKGDIPEGYSVSREKKERFSLILESASTNQTSMYLCASADRGEQYFGPGTRLTVT.

This clonotype has ten or more counts. The rearrangement uses TRBV9 and TRBJ2-7, with D maybe TRBD2 (5 bases). There are 13 residues in the CDR3. Germline CDR1 reads SGDLS; CDR2 reads YYNGEE. The ends were cut back, 4 bases at V and 7 bases at J, with 15 bases in the middle. CDR3 sequence: CASSPRVSGEQYF. The CDR3 DNA reads TGTGCCAGCAGCCCCCGCGTCTCGGGAGAGCAGTACTTC.

This clonotype showed up many times. This sequence joins TRBV27 and TRBJ2-7, with 10 bases identical to TRBD2. CDR1 and CDR2 (germline): MNHEY, SMNVEV (reference sequence). With 2 bases clipped from V and 0 bases from J, the junction kept 7 bases outside the gene matches. CDR3 size: 17 residues. CDR3 protein: CASSLAAGTSVSYEQYF. In DNA, the CDR3 is TGTGCCAGCAGTTTAGCGGCCGGGACTAGCGTCTCCTACGAGCAGTACTTC.

A note on this clonotype: With a much larger clone just one base away, this may be a read error. V and J are TRBV6-2 or TRBV6-3 and TRBJ1-3; D ambiguous. There are 16 residues in the CDR3. Looked up from germline, CDR1 is MNHEY and CDR2 is SVGEGT. The CDR3 DNA reads TGTGCCAGCATGGCTTTTCACCTGGGCTCTGTAAACACCATATATTTT. This translates into CASMAFHLGSVNTIYF.